This is a list of T cell receptor beta chains from one sample in a study of CD8 T cells in Susac syndrome. TCRdb analysed the immunoSEQ multiplex PCR reads with MiXCR anew, one entry per CDR3 protein. Among 110,000 to 150,000 distinct CDR3 sequences listed, around 95% were seen once. The material sequenced was CD4+ T cells from PBMCs. The receptors here all came from a human donor with Susac syndrome. Each CDR3 is given with its conserved first and last residue. D genes are given only for firm matches. Size is omitted from some rows. Given values are once, few, many or a class for expanded clones.

D gene | J gene | V gene | clone size | CDR3 protein | CDR3 DNA
. | TRBJ1-2 | TRBV12-3/TRBV12-4 | once | CASSLASSGYTF | TGTGCCAGCAGTTTAGCTAGTAGTGGCTACACCTTC
. | TRBJ1-2 | TRBV28 | . | CASSTGPGANYGYTF | TGTGCCAGCAGTACCGGTCCAGGGGCTAACTATGGCTACACCTTC
. | TRBJ1-1 | TRBV24-1 | . | CATSAGRTTEAFF | TGTGCCACCAGTGCGGGCAGGACCACTGAAGCTTTCTTT
. | TRBJ1-4 | TRBV12-5 | . | CASAGAGLGEKLFF | TGTGCTAGTGCCGGAGCAGGGTTGGGCGAAAAACTGTTTTTT
. | TRBJ1-1 | TRBV23-1 | . | CASRIAGAEGAFF | TGCGCCAGCCGGATTGCGGGGGCGGAAGGAGCTTTCTTT
. | TRBJ2-7 | TRBV14 | . | CASSQTGNPYEQYF | TGTGCCAGCAGCCAAACAGGGAACCCCTACGAGCAGTACTTC
TRBD1 | TRBJ1-5 | TRBV29-1 | . | CSVVLTGNSNQPQHF | TGCAGCGTTGTGCTGACAGGGAATAGCAATCAGCCCCAGCATTTT
TRBD2 | TRBJ2-1 | TRBV27 | . | CASSPWGGGNEQFF | TGTGCCAGCAGTCCGTGGGGGGGTGGGAATGAGCAGTTCTTC
. | TRBJ1-1 | TRBV9 | . | CASSTPLAGNTEAFF | TGTGCCAGCAGCACCCCCTTGGCGGGGAACACTGAAGCTTTCTTT
. | TRBJ1-2 | TRBV25-1 | . | CASSEGGYYGYTF | TGTGCCAGCAGTGAAGGCGGCTACTATGGCTACACCTTC
. | TRBJ2-7 | TRBV5-1 | . | CASSLGQGTEQYF | TGCGCCAGCAGCTTGGGGCAGGGGACCGAGCAGTACTTC
. | TRBJ1-3 | TRBV29-1 | . | CSVFGRDGNTIYF | TGCAGCGTCTTCGGCCGGGACGGAAACACCATATATTTT
. | TRBJ1-2 | TRBV29-1 | . | CSAGDYGYTF | TGCAGCGCAGGGGACTATGGCTACACCTTC
TRBD1 | TRBJ2-1 | TRBV5-1 | . | CASSLGTGHHEQFF | TGCGCCAGCAGCTTGGGGACAGGGCACCATGAGCAGTTCTTC
TRBD1 | TRBJ2-5 | TRBV13 | . | CASKEQGVAETQYF | TGTGCCAGCAAGGAACAGGGGGTAGCGGAGACCCAGTACTTC
. | TRBJ2-3 | TRBV28 | . | CASRGPNLSDTQYF | TGTGCCAGCAGGGGGCCTAATCTTTCAGATACGCAGTATTTT
. | TRBJ2-5 | TRBV12-3/TRBV12-4 | few | CASSFREETQYF | TGTGCCAGCAGTTTTAGGGAAGAGACCCAGTACTTC
. | TRBJ2-7 | TRBV5-1 | . | CASSWGNRGEQYF | TGCGCCAGCAGCTGGGGTAATAGGGGCGAGCAGTACTTC
. | TRBJ2-1 | TRBV5-1 | . | CASSSGIGDEQFF | TGCGCCAGCAGCTCAGGGATAGGAGATGAGCAGTTCTTC
. | TRBJ2-2 | TRBV5-4 | . | CASSFGGTNTGELFF | TGTGCCAGCAGCTTCGGCGGGACGAACACCGGGGAGCTGTTTTTT
. | TRBJ1-1 | TRBV30 | . | CAWSKTPNTEAFF | TGTGCCTGGAGCAAGACACCGAACACTGAAGCTTTCTTT
. | TRBJ2-3 | TRBV11-2 | . | CASSRLRGPSTDTQYF | TGTGCCAGCAGCCGGTTACGGGGGCCGAGCACAGATACGCAGTATTTT
TRBD2 | TRBJ2-7 | TRBV20-1 | . | CSARTSDEQYF | TGCAGTGCTAGGACTAGCGACGAGCAGTACTTC
. | TRBJ2-7 | TRBV6-5 | . | CASSPVYSYEQYF | TGTGCCAGCTCACCGGTCTACTCCTACGAGCAGTACTTC
TRBD2 | TRBJ2-1 | TRBV29-1 | . | CSASLVAGGTNEQFF | TGCAGCGCCTCCTTGGTCGCGGGGGGTACCAATGAGCAGTTCTTC
TRBD2 | TRBJ2-1 | TRBV12-3/TRBV12-4 | . | CASSAGLAGSNEQFF | TGTGCCAGCAGCGCGGGACTAGCGGGGAGCAATGAGCAGTTCTTC
TRBD2 | TRBJ2-1 | TRBV7-2 | . | CASSSTSRGMGEQFF | TGTGCCAGCAGTTCGACTAGCCGGGGAATGGGAGAGCAGTTCTTC
. | TRBJ2-7 | TRBV11-1 | . | CASSLVERAEQYF | TGTGCCAGCAGCTTGGTTGAGCGGGCAGAGCAGTACTTC
. | TRBJ2-7 | TRBV5-1 | . | CASSLGARSYEQYF | TGCGCCAGCAGCTTGGGGGCCAGGTCCTACGAGCAGTACTTC